Listed below are T cell receptor beta chains from one sample, sequenced in a study of cytomegalovirus exposure and HLA in healthy donors. Sequencing used immunoSEQ multiplex PCR; TCRdb keeps in-frame clones, though not all of them. The sample holds roughly 120,000 clones; about 90% are singletons and the top ten take approximately 3.3%. The sequencing sample was made of PBMCs. These receptors were obtained from a man younger than 45 in good health and CMV-seronegative. Each CDR3 is given with its conserved first and last residue. D genes are given only for firm matches. Not every row has a clone size; where given, it reads once, few, many or a size class.

16 | TRBD1 | TRBJ2-1 | TRBV7-6 | NA | TGTGCCAGCAGCCGTGAGGACAGGGGGTCCTACAATGAGCAGTTCTTC | CASSREDRGSYNEQFF
13 | NA | TRBJ1-2 | TRBV7-9 | NA | TGTGCCAGCAGCTTAGGACAGCTGTATGGCTACACCTTC | CASSLGQLYGYTF
14 | TRBD2 | TRBJ2-7 | TRBV6-5 | once | TGTGCCAGCAGTTACGCGGGGGGGGCTGGGGAGCAGTACTTC | CASSYAGGAGEQYF
14 | TRBD1 | TRBJ1-4 | TRBV7-9 | NA | TGTGCCAGCAGCTTATTAGGGGGCCGGGAAAAACTGTTTTTT | CASSLLGGREKLFF
14 | TRBD1 | TRBJ1-2 | TRBV4-1 | NA | TGCGCCAGCAGCCACCTCCAGGGGGCAAATGGCTACACCTTC | CASSHLQGANGYTF
15 | TRBD1 | TRBJ2-3 | TRBV6-1 | NA | TGTGCCAGTGAACGGACAGGGGGCTCGGTAGATACGCAGTATTTT | CASERTGGSVDTQYF
13 | NA | TRBJ1-4 | TRBV19 | NA | TGTGCCAGTAACAACGGAGTAAATGAAAAACTGTTTTTT | CASNNGVNEKLFF
16 | NA | TRBJ2-2 | TRBV7-2 | NA | TGTGCCAGCAGCCCTCAGTGGACAGCGACCACCGGGGAGCTGTTTTTT | CASSPQWTATTGELFF
14 | NA | TRBJ2-1 | TRBV6-5 | NA | TGTGCCAGCAGTTCCCGGGGGTCCTACAATGAGCAGTTCTTC | CASSSRGSYNEQFF
11 | NA | TRBJ1-2 | TRBV6-5 | NA | TGTGCCAGCAGCAACTTCTATGGCTACACCTTC | CASSNFYGYTF
17 | NA | TRBJ2-3 | TRBV4-1 | NA | TGCGCCAGCAGCCAAGATCGGGGGGCTGAGGGGACAGATACGCAGTATTTT | CASSQDRGAEGTDTQYF
15 | NA | TRBJ2-3 | TRBV25-1 | NA | TGTGCCAGCGGATTATCGGGATTCGTCACAGATACGCAGTATTTT | CASGLSGFVTDTQYF
13 | NA | TRBJ2-3 | TRBV18 | NA | TGTGCCAGCTCACCGAGTAGCACAGATACGCAGTATTTT | CASSPSSTDTQYF
18 | TRBD2 | TRBJ2-5 | TRBV4-2 | once | TGTGCCAGCAGCCAAAGACCGGGACTAGCAATAACCCAAGAGACCCAGTACTTC | CASSQRPGLAITQETQYF
15 | NA | TRBJ1-3 | TRBV6-5 | few | TGTGCCAGCAGTCCGTACAGCTTCTCTGGAAACACCATATATTTT | CASSPYSFSGNTIYF
15 | NA | TRBJ1-5 | TRBV27 | few | TGTGCCAGCAGTTCGTCAAGCAGGGAGGATCAGCCCCAGCATTTT | CASSSSSREDQPQHF
15 | NA | TRBJ1-1 | TRBV28 | NA | TGTGCCAGCAGCCTTACTGACAGAATGAACACTGAAGCTTTCTTT | CASSLTDRMNTEAFF
15 | NA | TRBJ1-5 | TRBV6-5 | NA | TGTGCCAGCAGTTCGACGGGGTATAGCAATCAGCCCCAGCATTTT | CASSSTGYSNQPQHF
16 | TRBD1 | TRBJ2-5 | TRBV10-3 | NA | TGTGCCATCAGTCCCCAGGTGCAGGGGGCGGGAGAGACCCAGTACTTC | CAISPQVQGAGETQYF
14 | TRBD1 | TRBJ1-2 | TRBV7-9 | NA | TGTGCCAGCAGCTTAGGGCAGGGGGCGAGTGGCTACACCTTC | CASSLGQGASGYTF
18 | TRBD1 | TRBJ1-5 | TRBV18 | NA | TGTGCCAGCTCACCACCGTCCAGGGGGCGAAGAAGCAATCAGCCCCAGCATTTT | CASSPPSRGRRSNQPQHF
13 | NA | TRBJ1-5 | TRBV27 | NA | TGTGCCAGCAGTGAGGGCGTTGGGCAGCCCCAGCATTTT | CASSEGVGQPQHF
12 | NA | TRBJ2-3 | TRBV29-1 | NA | TGCAGCGTTGAGGCAGTGACAGATACGCAGTATTTT | CSVEAVTDTQYF
13 | NA | TRBJ1-2 | TRBV5-6 | NA | TGTGCCAGCAGCTTGTCGGGGACAAGTGGCTACACCTTC | CASSLSGTSGYTF
11 | NA | TRBJ2-7 | TRBV28 | NA | TGTGCCAGCGCGATAAACTACGAGCAGTACTTC | CASAINYEQYF
15 | NA | TRBJ2-7 | TRBV6-5 | NA | TGTGCCAGCAGTTACGATGGGACACCATCCTACGAGCAGTACTTC | CASSYDGTPSYEQYF
15 | TRBD2 | TRBJ2-7 | TRBV7-2 | few | TGTGCCAGCAGCTTTTTTAGCGGGAGCTCCTACGAGCAGTACTTC | CASSFFSGSSYEQYF
15 | NA | TRBJ1-6 | TRBV7-9 | NA | TGTGCCAGCAGCTTGGGGGCTGTCTATAATTCACCCCTCCACTTT | CASSLGAVYNSPLHF
15 | NA | TRBJ1-6 | TRBV7-8 | NA | TGTGCCAGCAGCGGGCTAGGGGCAGTTAATTCACCCCTCCACTTT | CASSGLGAVNSPLHF
15 | NA | TRBJ2-3 | TRBV5-1 | NA | TGCGCCAGCAGCTCAGGGTTCCTTAATGTCGGGTGGCAGTATTTT | CASSSGFLNVGWQYF
16 | NA | TRBJ1-1 | TRBV5-6 | NA | TGTGCCAGCAGAGGAATGCGGGGGGCCCCGAACACTGAAGCTTTCTTT | CASRGMRGAPNTEAFF
15 | NA | TRBJ1-2 | TRBV27 | NA | TGTGCCAGCAGCCCCGACCAGGGTTGGGGCTATGGCTACACCTTC | CASSPDQGWGYGYTF
18 | TRBD1 | TRBJ2-1 | TRBV5-1 | NA | TGCGCCAGCAGCTTGTCGTCTGCCCCCTTACAGGGGGCTAATGAGCAGTTCTTC | CASSLSSAPLQGANEQFF
15 | NA | TRBJ1-1 | TRBV5-4 | NA | TGTGCCAGCAGCTTGAGCGGGCGGGGGAAACGTGAAGCTTTCTTT | CASSLSGRGKREAFF
15 | TRBD1 | TRBJ1-2 | TRBV9 | NA | TGTGCCAGCAGCGCCATTAGGACAGGGAGCTATGGCTACACCTTC | CASSAIRTGSYGYTF
17 | TRBD1 | TRBJ2-2 | TRBV7-8 | NA | TGTGCCAGCAGCTCAAACCGACAGGGGGCGAACACCGGGGAGCTGTTTTTT | CASSSNRQGANTGELFF
18 | NA | TRBJ2-5 | TRBV18 | NA | TGTGCCAGCTCACCATTTCGGCTGAATGACAGGCGTATGGAGACCCAGTACTTC | CASSPFRLNDRRMETQYF
14 | NA | TRBJ2-1 | TRBV19 | NA | TGTGCCAGTAGTCCCCTAGTCTCCTACAATGAGCAGTTCTTC | CASSPLVSYNEQFF
10 | NA | TRBJ2-3 | TRBV29-1 | NA | TGCAGCGGGACTATAGATACGCAGTATTTT | CSGTIDTQYF
12 | NA | TRBJ1-6 | TRBV6-5 | NA | TGTGCCAGCAGTTTTAGCGGCCTGCCCCTCCACTTT | CASSFSGLPLHF
16 | NA | TRBJ2-1 | TRBV15 | NA | TGTGCCACCAGCAGAGGTAGGGGACAACCCTACAATGAGCAGTTCTTC | CATSRGRGQPYNEQFF
12 | TRBD1 | TRBJ1-1 | TRBV7-6 | NA | TGTGCCAGCAGCCCAGACAGGGGGAGGTCTTTCTTT | CASSPDRGRSFF
14 | NA | TRBJ1-1 | TRBV18 | NA | TGTGCCAGCTCCCCAAGCGGTGAGGACACTGAAGCTTTCTTT | CASSPSGEDTEAFF
16 | NA | TRBJ1-3 | TRBV4-1 | NA | TGCGCCAGCAGCTCCACTGGACAGATCTCTGGAAACACCATATATTTT | CASSSTGQISGNTIYF
15 | TRBD1 | TRBJ2-5 | TRBV6-5 | NA | TGTGCCAGCAGTTACTCCGCAGGGGGCGTCCAGACCCAGTACTTC | CASSYSAGGVQTQYF
16 | NA | TRBJ1-1 | TRBV18 | once | TGTGCCAGCTCACCAGTCCCTGGGGGCCCCTCCACTGAAGCTTTCTTT | CASSPVPGGPSTEAFF
16 | TRBD1 | TRBJ2-3 | TRBV11-3 | NA | TGTGCCAGCAGCTTAGGGACAGGGATCGGCACAGATACGCAGTATTTT | CASSLGTGIGTDTQYF
17 | TRBD2 | TRBJ2-7 | TRBV7-2 | NA | TGTGCCAGCAGCTTAGAAGAGTGGCTAGCGGGGGAAGGGGAGCAGTACTTC | CASSLEEWLAGEGEQYF
13 | NA | TRBJ1-2 | TRBV5-4 | NA | TGTGCCAGCAGCACACAGGGAGTCTATGGCTACACCTTC | CASSTQGVYGYTF
13 | NA | TRBJ1-5 | TRBV7-8 | NA | TGTGCCAGCAGCTTATCCCTTAATCAGCCCCAGCATTTT | CASSLSLNQPQHF
15 | TRBD1 | TRBJ1-1 | TRBV6-5 | NA | TGTGCCAGCAGTTACTGGACGACAGGGCACACTGAAGCTTTCTTT | CASSYWTTGHTEAFF
13 | TRBD1 | TRBJ2-5 | TRBV13 | NA | TGTGCCAGCAGCGGAACAGGGGAAGAGACCCAGTACTTC | CASSGTGEETQYF
14 | TRBD1 | TRBJ1-2 | TRBV27 | NA | TGTGCCAGCAGCCGGACAGGGGGTAACTATGGCTACACCTTC | CASSRTGGNYGYTF
15 | NA | TRBJ1-1 | TRBV11-2 | NA | TGTGCCAGCAGCCTCCGGACAGCTTTGAACACTGAAGCTTTCTTT | CASSLRTALNTEAFF
12 | NA | TRBJ2-1 | TRBV7-9 | once | TGTGCCAGCAGCTCAGTGGACACGTACCAGTTCTTC | CASSSVDTYQFF